This entry lists 10 T cell receptor beta chains sequenced from one sample in a study of CD8+ T cells in alopecia areata. As the sequencing template, cDNA was produced by extracting RNA and reverse transcribing it. Repertoires were generated with immunoSEQ multiplex PCR, while TCRdb's copy carries only in-frame clones and drops some. The sample includes more than 150,000 clones, around 60% seen only once; the top ten take roughly 14%. The input for sequencing was CD4+ T cells sorted from blood, taken at week 0. The receptors were sampled from a human donor with alopecia areata.

This clone occurred a few times. The chain recombines TRBV30 with TRBJ1-1, with D perhaps TRBD1 (5 bases). The V end lost 5 bases, the J end lost 3 bases, and 19 bases lay between the germline ends. CDR1 GTSNPN and CDR2 SVGIG come from the germline V gene (reference sequence). The CDR3 extends over 15 amino acids. The CDR3 nucleotides read TGTGCCTGGGGTGCGCGGGGCAGCGGTTACACTGAAGCTTTCTTT. This codes for CAWGARGSGYTEAFF.

CDR3 bases: TGCAGCGCCAGGTTCCGGTCCTACGAGCAGTACTTC. Translation gives CSARFRSYEQYF. The chain combines TRBV29-1 with TRBJ2-7; D unclear. The CDR3 contains 12 residues. CDR1 is SQVTM, CDR2 ANQGSEA, per germline. The ends were cut back, 7 bases at V and 1 base at J, with 11 bases in the middle.

The genes are TRBV30 and TRBJ1-2; no clear D. CDR3 length: 13 residues. Per germline, CDR1 GTSNPN and CDR2 SVGIG (reference sequence). Trimming pared 2 bases from V and 7 bases from J, leaving 14 bases between. CDR3 bases: TGTGCCTGGAGTTACATGTCGGGGAGTGGCTACACCTTC. It codes for CAWSYMSGSGYTF.

The chain recombines TRBV5-1 with TRBJ2-7; TRBD1 matches at 8 bases. The CDR3 totals 14 residues. Unmatched junction bases numbered 9, after V lost 1 base and J lost 9 bases. In germline, CDR1 is SGHRS, CDR2 YFSETQ. CDR3: CASSLTQGDFGQYF. CDR3 DNA: TGCGCCAGCAGCTTGACACAGGGGGACTTCGGGCAGTACTTC.

V gene TRBV15 combines with J gene TRBJ1-2; D possibly corresponds to TRBD1 (6 bases). The germline gives CDR1 LNHNV, CDR2 YYDKDF (reference sequence). V lost 3 bases and J 2 bases, leaving 13 bases between the germline ends. The CDR3 loop spans 15 amino acids. The CDR3 coding sequence is TGTGCCACCAGCAGCCGGGACAAGATAAACTATGGCTACACCTTC. This codes for CATSSRDKINYGYTF.

The rearrangement joins TRBV2 to TRBJ2-2, with TRBD2 matching 7 bases. The CDR3 totals 14 residues. Germline values: CDR1 SNHLY, CDR2 FYNNEI. The V gene end was trimmed by 4 bases and the J gene end by 3 bases; junction bases not matched to a gene: 2. The chain's CDR3 is CASSGTRDTGELFF. The CDR3, as DNA: TGTGCCAGCAGTGGGACTAGAGACACCGGGGAGCTGTTTTTT.

The table lists this clone with a few counts. This chain uses TRBV6-5 with TRBJ1-1, with D unclear. The CDR3 extends over 13 amino acids. Trimming removed 6 bases from V and 5 bases from J, with 13 bases in between. Germline-derived CDR1 and CDR2 are MNHEY and SVGAGI. The CDR3: CASRLHMGTEAFF. The CDR3 DNA follows: TGTGCCAGCAGACTCCACATGGGGACTGAAGCTTTCTTT.

The chain recombines TRBV9 with TRBJ2-1, with TRBD2 as a possible D gene (5 bases). The CDR3 is made up of 19 amino acids. CDR1 is SGDLS, CDR2 YYNGEE, per germline. Trimming pared 2 bases from V and 7 bases from J, leaving 28 bases between. CDR3 protein: CASSVNPRETGKYENEQFF. The CDR3 DNA follows: TGTGCCAGCAGCGTCAACCCACGCGAGACGGGGAAATACGAGAATGAGCAGTTCTTC. The full variable domain, with the rest looked up from reference TRBV9 and TRBJ2-1, is DSGVTQTPKHLITATGQRVTLRCSPRSGDLSVYWYQQSLDQGLQFLIQYYNGEERAKGNILERFSAQQFPDLHSELNLSSLELGDSALYFCASSVNPRETGKYENEQFFGPGTRLTVL.

This clone was detected a few times. The chain is built from TRBV19 and TRBJ2-1; unclear D gene. This CDR3 has 11 amino acids. Germline assignment: CDR1 LNHDA and CDR2 SQIVND (reference sequence). V lost 6 bases, J lost 8 bases, and 8 bases lay in between. DNA for the CDR3: TGTGCCAGTAGAGAGGCCGATGAGCAGTTCTTC. It codes for CASREADEQFF.

The chain employs TRBV29-1 and TRBJ2-5, with 8 bases aligning to TRBD2. The CDR3 is 13 amino acids. Trimming at V came to 6 bases and at J to 5 bases, leaving 8 bases not matched to a gene. CDR1 is SQVTM, CDR2 ANQGSEA, per germline. CDR3 region: CSVQRGGRETQYF. The CDR3 nucleotides are TGCAGCGTCCAACGGGGGGGCCGGGAGACCCAGTACTTC.